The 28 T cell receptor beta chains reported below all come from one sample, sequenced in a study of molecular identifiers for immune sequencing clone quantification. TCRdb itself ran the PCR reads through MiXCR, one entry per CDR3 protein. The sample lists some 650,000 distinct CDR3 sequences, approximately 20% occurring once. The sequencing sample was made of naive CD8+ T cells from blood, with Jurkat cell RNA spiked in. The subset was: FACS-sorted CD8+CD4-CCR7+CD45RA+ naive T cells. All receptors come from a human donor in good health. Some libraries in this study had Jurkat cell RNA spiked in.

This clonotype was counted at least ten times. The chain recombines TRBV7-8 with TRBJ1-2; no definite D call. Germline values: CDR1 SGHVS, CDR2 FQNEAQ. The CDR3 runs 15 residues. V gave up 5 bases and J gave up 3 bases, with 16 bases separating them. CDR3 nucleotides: TGTGCCAGCAGCCTGGTTGCAGGAATGGACTATGGCTACACCTTC. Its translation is CASSLVAGMDYGYTF.

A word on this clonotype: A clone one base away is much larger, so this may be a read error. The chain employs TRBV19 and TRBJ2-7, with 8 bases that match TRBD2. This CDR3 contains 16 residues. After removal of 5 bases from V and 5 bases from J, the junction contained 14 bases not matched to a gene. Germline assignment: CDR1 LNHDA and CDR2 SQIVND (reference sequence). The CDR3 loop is CASSATGTRFGHEQYF. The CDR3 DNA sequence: TGTGCCAGTAGTGCCACCGGGACTAGATTTGGCCACGAGCAGTACTTC. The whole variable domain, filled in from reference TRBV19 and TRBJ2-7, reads DGGITQSPKYLFRKEGQNVTLSCEQNLNHDAMYWYRQDPGQGLRLIYYSQIVNDFQKGDIAEGYSVSREKKESFPLTVTSAQKNPTAFYLCASSATGTRFGHEQYFGPGTRLTVT.

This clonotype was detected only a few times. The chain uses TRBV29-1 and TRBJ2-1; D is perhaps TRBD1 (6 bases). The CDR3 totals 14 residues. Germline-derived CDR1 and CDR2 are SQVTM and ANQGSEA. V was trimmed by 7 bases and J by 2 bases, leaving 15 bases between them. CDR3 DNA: TGCAGCGGGACGTCGGACAGAACCTACAATGAGCAGTTCTTC. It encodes CSGTSDRTYNEQFF.

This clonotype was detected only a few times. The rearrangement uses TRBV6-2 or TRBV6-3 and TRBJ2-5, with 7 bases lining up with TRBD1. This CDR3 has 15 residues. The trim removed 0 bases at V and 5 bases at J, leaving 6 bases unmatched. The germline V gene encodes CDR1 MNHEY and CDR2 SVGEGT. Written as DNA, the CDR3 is TGTGCCAGCAGTTACTCGACAGGGATGGGGGAGACCCAGTACTTC. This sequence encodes CASSYSTGMGETQYF.

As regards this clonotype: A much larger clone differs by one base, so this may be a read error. This CDR3 is CASSPALGPEAFF. The CDR3 bases are TGTGCCAGCAGCCCGGCTCTGGGTCCCGAAGCTTTCTTT. J is TRBJ1-1 and V is TRBV2; D gene ambiguous. The germline V gene has CDR1 SNHLY and CDR2 FYNNEI. CDR3 length equals 13 residues. V gave up 6 bases and J gave up 8 bases, with 16 bases separating them. The whole variable domain, remainder taken from reference TRBV2 and TRBJ1-1, is EPEVTQTPSHQVTQMGQEVILRCVPISNHLYFYWYRQILGQKVEFLVSFYNNEISEKSEIFDDQFSVERPDGSNFTLKIRSTKLEDSAMYFCASSPALGPEAFFGQGTRLTVV.

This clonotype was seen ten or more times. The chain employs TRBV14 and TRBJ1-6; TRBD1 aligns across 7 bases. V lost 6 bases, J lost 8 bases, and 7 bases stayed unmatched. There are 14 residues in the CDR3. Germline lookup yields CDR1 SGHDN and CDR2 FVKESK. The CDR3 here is CASSPQGWDSPLHF. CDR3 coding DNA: TGTGCCAGCAGTCCACAGGGGTGGGATTCACCCCTCCACTTT. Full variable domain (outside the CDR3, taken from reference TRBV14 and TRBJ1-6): EAGVTQFPSHSVIEKGQTVTLRCDPISGHDNLYWYRRVMGKEIKFLLHFVKESKQDESGMPNNRFLAERTGGTYSTLKVQPAELEDSGVYFCASSPQGWDSPLHFGNGTRLTVT.

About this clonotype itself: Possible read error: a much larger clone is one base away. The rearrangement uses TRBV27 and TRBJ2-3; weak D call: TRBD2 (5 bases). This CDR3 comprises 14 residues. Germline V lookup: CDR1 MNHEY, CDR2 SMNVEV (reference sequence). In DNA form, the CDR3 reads TGTGCCAGCGGAACCAGCGGCAGCACAGATACGCGGTATTTT. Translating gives CASGTSGSTDTRYF.

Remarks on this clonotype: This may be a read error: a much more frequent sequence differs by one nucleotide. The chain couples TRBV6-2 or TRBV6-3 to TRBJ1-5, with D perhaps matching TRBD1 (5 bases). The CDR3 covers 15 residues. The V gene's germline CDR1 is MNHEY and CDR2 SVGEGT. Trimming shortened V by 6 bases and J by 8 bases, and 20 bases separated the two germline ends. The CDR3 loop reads CASRRAGTGVKPQHF. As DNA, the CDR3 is TGTGCCAGCAGACGAGCCGGGACGGGGGTTAAGCCCCAGCATTTT.

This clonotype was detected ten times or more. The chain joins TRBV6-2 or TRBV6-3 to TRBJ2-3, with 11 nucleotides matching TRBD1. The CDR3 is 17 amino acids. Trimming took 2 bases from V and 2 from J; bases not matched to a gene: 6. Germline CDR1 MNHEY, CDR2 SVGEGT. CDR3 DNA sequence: TGTGCCAGCAGTTACAGCCGGACAGGGGGCCACACAGATACGCAGTATTTT. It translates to CASSYSRTGGHTDTQYF.

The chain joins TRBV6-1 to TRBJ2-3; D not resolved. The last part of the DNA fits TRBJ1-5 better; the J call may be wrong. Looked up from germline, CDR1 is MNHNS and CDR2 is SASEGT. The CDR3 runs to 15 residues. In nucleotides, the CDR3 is TGTGCCAGCAGTGCGACTAGCGGGTGGCCAGATACGCAGCATTTT. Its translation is CASSATSGWPDTQHF.

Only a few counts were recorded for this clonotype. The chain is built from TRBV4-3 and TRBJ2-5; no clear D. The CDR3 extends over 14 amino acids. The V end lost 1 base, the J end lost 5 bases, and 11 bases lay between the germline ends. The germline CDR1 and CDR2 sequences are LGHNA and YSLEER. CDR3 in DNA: TGCGCCAGCAGCCAAGTGATGGGTGGGGAGACCCAGTACTTC. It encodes CASSQVMGGETQYF.

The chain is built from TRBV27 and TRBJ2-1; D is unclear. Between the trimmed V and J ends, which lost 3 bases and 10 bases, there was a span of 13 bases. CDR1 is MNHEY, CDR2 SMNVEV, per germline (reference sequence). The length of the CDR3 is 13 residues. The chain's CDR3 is CASSFAVRLEQFF. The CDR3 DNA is TGTGCCAGCAGTTTTGCCGTGAGATTGGAGCAGTTCTTC.

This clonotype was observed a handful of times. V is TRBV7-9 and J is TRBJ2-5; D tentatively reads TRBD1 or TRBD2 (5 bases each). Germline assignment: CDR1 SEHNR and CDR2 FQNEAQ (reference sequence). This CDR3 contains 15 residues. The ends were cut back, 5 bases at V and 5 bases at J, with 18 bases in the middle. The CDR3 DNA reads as TGTGCCAGCAGCACAGTCGCTGCCAGGGACGAGACCCAGTACTTC. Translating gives CASSTVAARDETQYF.

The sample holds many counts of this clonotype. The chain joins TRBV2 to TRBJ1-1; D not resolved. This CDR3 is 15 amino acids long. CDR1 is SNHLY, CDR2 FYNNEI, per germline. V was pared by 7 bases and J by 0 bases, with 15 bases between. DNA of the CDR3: TGTGCCAGCAAGGGAGGACGGTACCTGAACACTGAAGCTTTCTTT. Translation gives CASKGGRYLNTEAFF.

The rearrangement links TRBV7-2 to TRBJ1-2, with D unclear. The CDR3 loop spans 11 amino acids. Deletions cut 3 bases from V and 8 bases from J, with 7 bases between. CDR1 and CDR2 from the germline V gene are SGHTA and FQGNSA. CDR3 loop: CASSFLGGYTF. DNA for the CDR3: TGTGCCAGCAGCTTTCTGGGCGGCTACACCTTC. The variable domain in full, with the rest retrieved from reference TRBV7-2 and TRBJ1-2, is GAGVSQSPSNKVTEKGKDVELRCDPISGHTALYWYRQSLGQGLEFLIYFQGNSAPDKSGLPSDRFSAERTGGSVSTLTIQRTQQEDSAVYLCASSFLGGYTFGSGTRLTVV.

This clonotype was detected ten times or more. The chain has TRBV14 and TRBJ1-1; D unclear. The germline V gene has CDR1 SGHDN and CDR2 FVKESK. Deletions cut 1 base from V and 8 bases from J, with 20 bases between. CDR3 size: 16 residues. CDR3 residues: CASSQALLRTQEEAFF. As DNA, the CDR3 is TGTGCCAGCAGCCAAGCTCTCCTTAGGACTCAGGAGGAAGCTTTCTTT.

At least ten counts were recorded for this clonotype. The CDR3 is CASSYPGRPGNQPQHF. The DNA of the CDR3 is TGTGCCAGCAGTTACCCGGGCCGGCCGGGAAATCAGCCCCAGCATTTT. The V call is TRBV6-2 or TRBV6-3, the J call TRBJ1-5; the D is unclear. The CDR3 totals 16 residues. V lost 2 bases, J lost 4 bases, and 15 bases lay in between. From germline, CDR1 is MNHEY and CDR2 SVGEGT.

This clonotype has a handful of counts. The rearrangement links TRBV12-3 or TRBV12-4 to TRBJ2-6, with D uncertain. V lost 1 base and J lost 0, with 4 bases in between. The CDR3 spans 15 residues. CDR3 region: CASSLGHSGANVLTF. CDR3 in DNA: TGTGCCAGCAGTTTAGGGCACTCTGGGGCCAACGTCCTGACTTTC.

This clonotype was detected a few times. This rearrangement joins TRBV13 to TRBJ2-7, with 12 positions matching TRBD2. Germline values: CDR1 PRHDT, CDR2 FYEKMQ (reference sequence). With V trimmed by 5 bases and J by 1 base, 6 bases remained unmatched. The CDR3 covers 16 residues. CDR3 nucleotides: TGTGCCAGCAGCGCCCGACTAGCGGGGGAATCCTACGAGCAGTACTTC. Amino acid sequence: CASSARLAGESYEQYF. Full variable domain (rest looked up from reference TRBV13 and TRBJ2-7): AAGVIQSPRHLIKEKRETATLKCYPIPRHDTVYWYQQGPGQDPQFLISFYEKMQSDKGSIPDRFSAQQFSDYHSELNMSSLELGDSALYFCASSARLAGESYEQYFGPGTRLTVT.

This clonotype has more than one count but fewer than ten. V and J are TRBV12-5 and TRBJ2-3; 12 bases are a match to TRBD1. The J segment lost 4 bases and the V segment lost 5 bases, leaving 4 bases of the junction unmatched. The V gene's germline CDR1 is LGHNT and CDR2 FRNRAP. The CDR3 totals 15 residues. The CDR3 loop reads CASGLGTGGADTQYF. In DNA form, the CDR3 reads TGTGCTAGTGGTCTTGGGACAGGGGGCGCAGATACGCAGTATTTT.

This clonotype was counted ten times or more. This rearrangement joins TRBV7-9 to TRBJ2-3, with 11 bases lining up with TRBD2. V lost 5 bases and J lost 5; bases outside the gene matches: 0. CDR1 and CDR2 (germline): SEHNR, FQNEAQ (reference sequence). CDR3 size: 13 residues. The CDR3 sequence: CASSGTSGDTQYF. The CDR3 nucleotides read TGTGCCAGCAGCGGGACTAGCGGAGATACGCAGTATTTT. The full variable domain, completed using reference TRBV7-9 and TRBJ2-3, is DTGVSQNPRHKITKRGQNVTFRCDPISEHNRLYWYRQTLGQGPEFLTYFQNEAQLEKSRLLSDRFSAERPKGSFSTLEIQRTEQGDSAMYLCASSGTSGDTQYFGPGTRLTVL.

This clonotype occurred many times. The CDR3 DNA reads TGTGCCAGCAGCTTAGAAAGGGGGGGACAACCCCATGAAGATACTGAAGCTTTCTTT. Translated, it gives CASSLERGGQPHEDTEAFF. The rearrangement uses TRBV7-9 and TRBJ1-1, with D possibly being TRBD1 (6 bases). V shed 1 base and J shed 5 bases, with 26 bases lying between them. Per germline, CDR1 SEHNR and CDR2 FQNEAQ (reference sequence). CDR3 length equals 19 residues. Complete variable domain (other parts from reference TRBV7-9 and TRBJ1-1): DTGVSQNPRHKITKRGQNVTFRCDPISEHNRLYWYRQTLGQGPEFLTYFQNEAQLEKSRLLSDRFSAERPKGSFSTLEIQRTEQGDSAMYLCASSLERGGQPHEDTEAFFGQGTRLTVV.

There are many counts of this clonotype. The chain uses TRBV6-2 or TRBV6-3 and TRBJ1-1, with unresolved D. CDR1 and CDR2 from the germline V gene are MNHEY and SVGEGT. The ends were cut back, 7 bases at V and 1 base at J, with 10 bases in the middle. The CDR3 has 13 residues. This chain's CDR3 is CASTNSKNTEAFF. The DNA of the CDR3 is TGTGCCAGCACCAATAGCAAGAACACTGAAGCTTTCTTT.

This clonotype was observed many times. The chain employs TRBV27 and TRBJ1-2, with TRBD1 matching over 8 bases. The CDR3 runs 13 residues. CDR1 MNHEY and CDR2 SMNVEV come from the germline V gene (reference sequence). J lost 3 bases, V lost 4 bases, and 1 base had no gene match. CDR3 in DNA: TGTGCCAGCAGTTCAGGGGGCGACTATGGCTACACCTTC. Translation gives CASSSGGDYGYTF.

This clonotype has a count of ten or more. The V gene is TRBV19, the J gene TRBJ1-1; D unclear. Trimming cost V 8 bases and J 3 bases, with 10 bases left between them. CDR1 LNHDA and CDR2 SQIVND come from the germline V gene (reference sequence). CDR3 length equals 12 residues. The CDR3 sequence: CASLGLDTEAFF. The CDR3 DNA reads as TGTGCCAGTCTTGGACTAGACACTGAAGCTTTCTTT. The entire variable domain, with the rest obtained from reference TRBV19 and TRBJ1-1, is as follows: DGGITQSPKYLFRKEGQNVTLSCEQNLNHDAMYWYRQDPGQGLRLIYYSQIVNDFQKGDIAEGYSVSREKKESFPLTVTSAQKNPTAFYLCASLGLDTEAFFGQGTRLTVV.

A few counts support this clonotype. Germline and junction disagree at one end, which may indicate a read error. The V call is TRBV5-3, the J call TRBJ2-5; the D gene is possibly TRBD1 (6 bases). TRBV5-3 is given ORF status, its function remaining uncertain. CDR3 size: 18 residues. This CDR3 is CASSLASEGVPNQETQYF. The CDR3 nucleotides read TGTGCCAGCAGCTTGGCCAGTGAGGGGGTGCCCAACCAAGAGACCCAGTACTTC.

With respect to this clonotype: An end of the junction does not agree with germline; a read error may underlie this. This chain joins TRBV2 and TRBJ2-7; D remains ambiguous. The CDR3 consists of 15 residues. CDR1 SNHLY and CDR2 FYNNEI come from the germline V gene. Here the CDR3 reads CVSSEGPLSSYEQYF. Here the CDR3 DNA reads TGTGTCAGCAGTGAAGGGCCTCTGAGCTCCTACGAGCAGTACTTC. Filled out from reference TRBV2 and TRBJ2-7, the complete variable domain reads EPEVTQTPSHQVTQMGQEVILRCVPISNHLYFYWYRQILGQKVEFLVSFYNNEISEKSEIFDDQFSVERPDGSNFTLKIRSTKLEDSAMYFCVSSEGPLSSYEQYFGPGTRLTVT.

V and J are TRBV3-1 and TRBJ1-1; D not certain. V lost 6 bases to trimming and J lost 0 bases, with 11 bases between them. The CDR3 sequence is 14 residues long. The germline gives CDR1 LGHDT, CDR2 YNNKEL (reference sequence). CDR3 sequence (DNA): TGTGCCAGCAGTCGGGAGTCCTTGAACACTGAAGCTTTCTTT. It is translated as CASSRESLNTEAFF.